Each of the 22 T cell receptor beta chains below was sequenced from the same sample in a study of shared clonotypes between healthy human individuals. The assay was immunoSEQ multiplex PCR, and TCRdb's table has in-frame clones only and misses some. The sample has about 110,000 clones; around 68% are singletons. The sequenced sample was memory CD8+ T cells sorted from blood. The subset here: CD45RO+ cells pooled with CCR7-negative TemRA cells. The source of these receptors is a woman in her 30s in good health.

The rearrangement links TRBV30 to TRBJ2-7, with 8 bases aligning to TRBD1. This CDR3 region has 14 residues. Germline V gene sequence: CDR1 GTSNPN, CDR2 SVGIG (reference sequence). After removal of 5 bases from V and 5 bases from J, the junction contained 11 bases not matched to a gene. DNA for the CDR3: TGTGCCTGGGGCTCCGGGACAGGTGTCCACGAGCAGTACTTC. Translating it yields CAWGSGTGVHEQYF.

V gene TRBV4-1 combines with J gene TRBJ1-1, with unresolved D. Trimming removed 0 bases from V and 0 bases from J, with 14 bases in between. The germline CDR1 and CDR2 sequences are MGHRA and YSYEKL. This CDR3 spans 17 amino acids. CDR3 in amino acids: CASSQELWQPMNTEAFF. The CDR3 DNA is TGCGCCAGCAGCCAAGAGTTATGGCAGCCCATGAACACTGAAGCTTTCTTT.

The chain joins TRBV18 to TRBJ2-2; 10 nucleotides match TRBD1. CDR1 and CDR2 from the germline V gene are KGHSH and LQKENI. CDR3 length: 16 amino acids. With V trimmed by 1 base and J by 6 bases, 5 bases remained unmatched. The chain's CDR3 is CASSPRGTGDAGELFF. CDR3 nucleotides: TGTGCCAGCTCACCACGGGGGACAGGGGACGCCGGGGAGCTGTTTTTT.

This clone was counted only a few times. The chain has TRBV5-4 and TRBJ2-1; 11 bases are a match to TRBD2. CDR3 length equals 15 residues. Germline loops: CDR1 SGHNT, CDR2 YYREEE (reference sequence). J was trimmed by 5 bases and V by 5 bases; bases with no gene match: 6. This chain's CDR3 is CASRPGLADDNEQFF. CDR3 in DNA: TGTGCCAGCAGACCGGGACTAGCGGACGACAATGAGCAGTTCTTC.

The rearrangement links TRBV6-5 to TRBJ1-5; possibly TRBD1 for D (5 bases). Germline values: CDR1 MNHEY, CDR2 SVGAGI. The CDR3 length is 14 residues. The V end was cut by 2 bases, the J end by 11 bases, with 16 bases between. CDR3 protein: CASSYGTSTAAQHF. The CDR3 DNA is TGTGCCAGCAGTTACGGGACCTCCACTGCGGCCCAGCATTTT.

The chain has TRBV19 and TRBJ2-2, with 7 bases lining up with TRBD1. The germline CDR1 and CDR2 sequences are LNHDA and SQIVND (reference sequence). The trim removed 6 bases at V and 4 bases at J, leaving 5 bases unmatched. The CDR3 runs 14 residues. The CDR3 coding sequence is TGTGCCAGTAGCCCGACAGGGCCCACCGGGGAGCTGTTTTTT. It codes for CASSPTGPTGELFF. Full variable domain (missing parts from reference TRBV19 and TRBJ2-2): DGGITQSPKYLFRKEGQNVTLSCEQNLNHDAMYWYRQDPGQGLRLIYYSQIVNDFQKGDIAEGYSVSREKKESFPLTVTSAQKNPTAFYLCASSPTGPTGELFFGEGSRLTVL.

The chain couples TRBV27 to TRBJ2-7; D is uncertain. From germline, CDR1 is MNHEY and CDR2 SMNVEV (reference sequence). The V gene lost 1 base and the J gene lost 2 bases, with 9 bases spanning the gap. The CDR3 has 14 amino acids. Here the CDR3 reads CASSLFQTPYEQYF. The CDR3, as DNA: TGTGCCAGCAGTTTATTTCAGACCCCCTACGAGCAGTACTTC.

In nucleotides, the CDR3 is TGTGCCAGTACCTACAGGGGAGGCTACAATGAGCAGTTCTTC. It codes for CASTYRGGYNEQFF. This sequence joins TRBV19 and TRBJ2-1; D may be TRBD1 (7 bases). The germline V gene encodes CDR1 LNHDA and CDR2 SQIVND (reference sequence). V shed 7 bases and J shed 3 bases, with 13 bases lying between them. The CDR3 has 14 residues.

The V gene is TRBV7-9, the J gene TRBJ2-7; D is undetermined. The CDR3 contains 13 residues. Trimming cost V 4 bases and J 5 bases, with 12 bases left between them. The germline CDR1 and CDR2 sequences are SEHNR and FQNEAQ (reference sequence). The CDR3 reads CASSSFPSDEQYF. The CDR3, as DNA: TGTGCCAGCAGCTCATTCCCCTCGGACGAGCAGTACTTC.

This clone appeared once. This chain joins TRBV27 and TRBJ2-7, with 12 bases aligning to TRBD2. The CDR3 spans 15 residues. The germline V gene has CDR1 MNHEY and CDR2 SMNVEV (reference sequence). V dropped 4 bases and J dropped 7; count of bases not matched to a gene: 8. This chain's CDR3 is CASSSPGLAGYEQYF. Here the CDR3 DNA reads TGTGCCAGCAGTTCACCGGGACTAGCGGGTTATGAGCAGTACTTC.

This clone turned up a few times. At one of its ends the junction is not consistent with the germline gene, which may arise from a read error. The V gene is TRBV11-1, the J gene TRBJ1-1; no clear D. Per the germline V gene, CDR1 is SGHAT and CDR2 is FQDESV (reference sequence). The CDR3 has 14 amino acids. The CDR3: CASSLGRSYTEAFF. CDR3 DNA sequence: TGTGCCAGCAGTTTAGGGAGGAGTTACACTGAAGCTTTCTTT. The whole variable domain, filled in from reference TRBV11-1 and TRBJ1-1, reads EAEVAQSPRYKITEKSQAVAFWCDPISGHATLYWYRQILGQGPELLVQFQDESVVDDSQLPKDRFSAERLKGVDSTLKIQPAELGDSAMYLCASSLGRSYTEAFFGQGTRLTVV.

The chain has TRBV10-1 and TRBJ2-7; 14 nucleotides align to TRBD2. The trim removed 10 bases at V and 4 bases at J, leaving 3 bases unmatched. CDR1 WNHNN and CDR2 SYGVQD come from the germline V gene (reference sequence). The length of the CDR3 is 13 residues. As DNA, the CDR3 is TGCGCCACCGGGACTAGCGGGAGTTACGAGCAGTACTTC. Its protein is CATGTSGSYEQYF.

The J gene is TRBJ1-5, the V gene TRBV27, with a possible D match to TRBD1 (5 bases). CDR3 length: 16 residues. Germline CDR1 reads MNHEY; CDR2 reads SMNVEV (reference sequence). Trimming took 5 bases from V and 4 from J, leaving 18 bases between them. CDR3 protein: CASSPEGQGKNQPQHF. DNA for the CDR3: TGTGCCAGCAGTCCGGAGGGGCAGGGTAAAAATCAGCCCCAGCATTTT.

The genes are TRBV4-2 and TRBJ1-1; a possible D gene is TRBD1 (6 bases). The germline gives CDR1 LGHNA, CDR2 YNFKEQ. The CDR3 has 15 residues. V was pared by 4 bases and J by 11 bases, with 23 bases between. CDR3 DNA sequence: TGTGCCAGCAGCCCCCAGTTGGGACAAACGGGTGAGGCTTTCTTT. This codes for CASSPQLGQTGEAFF.

The chain recombines TRBV9 with TRBJ2-7; TRBD2 agrees at 10 bases. There are 15 residues in the CDR3. From germline, CDR1 is SGDLS and CDR2 YYNGEE. With 4 bases clipped from V and 6 bases from J, the junction kept 10 bases outside the gene matches. In DNA, the CDR3 is TGTGCCAGCAGCACAGGGACTAGCGAGGGCCGCGAGCAGTACTTC. The encoded protein is CASSTGTSEGREQYF.

The chain recombines TRBV27 with TRBJ2-3; D is perhaps TRBD2 (5 bases). The CDR3 is 13 residues long. Germline V gene sequence: CDR1 MNHEY, CDR2 SMNVEV (reference sequence). Deletions cut 10 bases from V and 2 bases from J, with 13 bases between. CDR3 DNA sequence: TGTGCCACCAAGCCGGGGATCACAGATACGCAGTATTTT. This sequence encodes CATKPGITDTQYF.

With regard to this clone: A read error is likely here: a far larger clone is one base away. Other DNA sequences from this sample encode an identical CDR3 as well. The gene calls are TRBV6-1 and TRBJ2-1; unclear D gene. The germline V and J ends were trimmed by 9 bases and 6 bases, with 21 bases remaining between them. CDR1 is MNHNS, CDR2 SASEGT, per germline. The CDR3 runs 15 residues. CDR3 nucleotides: TGTGCCAGTACAAGTAGTCTTTTCGGTATCAATGAGCAGTTCTTC. This sequence encodes CASTSSLFGINEQFF.

V and J are TRBV5-1 and TRBJ2-2; no firm D call. Germline V gives CDR1 SGHRS, CDR2 YFSETQ. The CDR3 has 14 amino acids. Trimming removed 5 bases from V and 1 base from J, with 9 bases in between. For the CDR3, the DNA is TGCGCCAGCAGTATGGCAGAGAACACCGGGGAGCTGTTTTTT. It translates to CASSMAENTGELFF.

This clone was counted at least ten times. The rearrangement uses TRBV11-2 and TRBJ2-7; 10 nucleotides line up with TRBD1. V shed 5 bases and J 2 bases; nucleotides not matched to a gene: 6. The CDR3 extends over 15 amino acids. CDR1 and CDR2 from the germline V gene are SGHAT and FQNNGV. The CDR3 is CASSQVGTGAYEQYF. CDR3 DNA: TGTGCCAGCAGCCAAGTCGGGACAGGGGCCTACGAGCAGTACTTC. Full variable domain (remainder filled in from reference TRBV11-2 and TRBJ2-7): EAGVAQSPRYKIIEKRQSVAFWCNPISGHATLYWYQQILGQGPKLLIQFQNNGVVDDSQLPKDRFSAERLKGVDSTLKIQPAKLEDSAVYLCASSQVGTGAYEQYFGPGTRLTVT.

The V gene is TRBV28, the J gene TRBJ2-7; 11 nucleotides align to TRBD2. Germline-derived CDR1 and CDR2 are MDHEN and SYDVKM. This CDR3 comprises 14 residues. V dropped 7 bases and J dropped 2; count of bases not matched to a gene: 4. The CDR3 DNA reads TGTGCCAGCAACCCGACTAGCGGGACCTACGAGCAGTACTTC. This translates into CASNPTSGTYEQYF.

This sequence joins TRBV27 and TRBJ2-5, with 9 bases that match TRBD2. The end of the DNA aligns better with TRBJ2-7, so the J call may be wrong. The V gene's germline CDR1 is MNHEY and CDR2 SMNVEV (reference sequence). The CDR3 extends over 14 amino acids. For the CDR3, the DNA is TGTGCCAGCAGTCCCGGGACTAGCACCTACGAGCAGTACTTC. Protein product: CASSPGTSTYEQYF.

The V and J genes are TRBV5-6 and TRBJ2-2, with TRBD1 matching 7 bases. V shed 4 bases, J shed 2 bases, and the junction held 14 bases outside the gene matches. The CDR3 sequence is 18 residues long. CDR1 is SGHDT, CDR2 YYEEEE, per germline. CDR3 residues: CASSGGQANLRNTGELFF. In nucleotides, the CDR3 is TGTGCCAGCAGCGGCGGACAGGCGAATTTACGAAACACCGGGGAGCTGTTTTTT.